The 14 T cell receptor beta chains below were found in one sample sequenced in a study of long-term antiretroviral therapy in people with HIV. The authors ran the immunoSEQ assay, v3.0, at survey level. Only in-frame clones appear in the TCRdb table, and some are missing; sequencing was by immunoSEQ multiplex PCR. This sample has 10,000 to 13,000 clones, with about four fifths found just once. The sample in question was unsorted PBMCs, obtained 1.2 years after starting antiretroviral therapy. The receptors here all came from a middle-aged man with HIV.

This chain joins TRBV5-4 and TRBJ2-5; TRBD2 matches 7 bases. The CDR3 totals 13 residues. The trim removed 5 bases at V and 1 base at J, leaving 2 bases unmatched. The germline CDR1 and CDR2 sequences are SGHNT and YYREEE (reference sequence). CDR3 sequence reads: CASSWGGQETQYF. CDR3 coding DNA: TGTGCCAGCAGTTGGGGGGGCCAAGAGACCCAGTACTTC.

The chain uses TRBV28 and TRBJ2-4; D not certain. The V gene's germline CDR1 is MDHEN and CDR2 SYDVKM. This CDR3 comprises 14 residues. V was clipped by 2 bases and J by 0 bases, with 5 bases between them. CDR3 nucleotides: TGTGCCAGCAGTTTACCGTCAGCCAAAAACATTCAGTACTTC. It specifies CASSLPSAKNIQYF.

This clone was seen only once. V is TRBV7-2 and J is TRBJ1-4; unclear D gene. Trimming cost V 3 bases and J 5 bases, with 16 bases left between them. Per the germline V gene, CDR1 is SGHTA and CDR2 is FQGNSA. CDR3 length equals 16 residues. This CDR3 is CASSLLHTALNEKLFF. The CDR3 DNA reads TGTGCCAGCAGCTTGCTGCACACAGCCTTAAATGAAAAACTGTTTTTT.

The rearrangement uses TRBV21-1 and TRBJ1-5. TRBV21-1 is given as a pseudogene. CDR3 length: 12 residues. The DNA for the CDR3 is TGTGCCAGCAGCAAACCAGCGAAGCCCCAGCATTTT. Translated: CASSKPAKPQHF.

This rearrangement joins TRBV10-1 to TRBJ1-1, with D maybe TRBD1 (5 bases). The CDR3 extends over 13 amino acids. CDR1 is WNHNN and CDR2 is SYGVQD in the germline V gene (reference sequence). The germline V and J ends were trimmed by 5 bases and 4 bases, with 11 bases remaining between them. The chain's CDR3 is CASSPDQGTEAFF. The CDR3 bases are TGCGCCAGCAGTCCAGACCAGGGCACTGAAGCTTTCTTT.

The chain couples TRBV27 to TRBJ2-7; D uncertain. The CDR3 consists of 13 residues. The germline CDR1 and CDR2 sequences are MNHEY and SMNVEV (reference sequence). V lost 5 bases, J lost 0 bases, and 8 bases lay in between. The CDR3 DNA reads TGTGCCAGCAGTAGAGACACCTCCTACGAGCAGTACTTC. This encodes CASSRDTSYEQYF.

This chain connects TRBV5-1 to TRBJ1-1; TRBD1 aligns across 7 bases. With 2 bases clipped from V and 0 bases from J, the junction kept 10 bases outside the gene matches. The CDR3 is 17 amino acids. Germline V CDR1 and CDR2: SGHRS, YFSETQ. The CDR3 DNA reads TGCGCCAGCAGCTTATCAACAGGGGTCGGCTTGAACACTGAAGCTTTCTTT. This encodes CASSLSTGVGLNTEAFF.

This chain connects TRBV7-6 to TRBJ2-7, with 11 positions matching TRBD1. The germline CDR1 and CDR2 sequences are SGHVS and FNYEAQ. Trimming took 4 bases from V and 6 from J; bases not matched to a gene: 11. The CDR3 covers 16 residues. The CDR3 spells CASSSNLPGQGGEQYF. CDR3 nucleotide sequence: TGTGCCAGCAGCTCGAACTTACCGGGACAGGGGGGCGAGCAGTACTTC. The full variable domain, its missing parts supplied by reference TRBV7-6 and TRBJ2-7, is GAGVSQSPRYKVTKRGQDVALRCDPISGHVSLYWYRQALGQGPEFLTYFNYEAQQDKSGLPNDRFSAERPEGSISTLTIQRTEQRDSAMYRCASSSNLPGQGGEQYFGPGTRLTVT.

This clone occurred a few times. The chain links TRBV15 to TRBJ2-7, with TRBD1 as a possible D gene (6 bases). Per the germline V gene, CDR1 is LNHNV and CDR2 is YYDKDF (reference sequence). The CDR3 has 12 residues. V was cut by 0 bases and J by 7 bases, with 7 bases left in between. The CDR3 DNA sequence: TGTGCCACCAGCAGAGATGACAGGGAGCAGTACTTC. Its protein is CATSRDDREQYF.

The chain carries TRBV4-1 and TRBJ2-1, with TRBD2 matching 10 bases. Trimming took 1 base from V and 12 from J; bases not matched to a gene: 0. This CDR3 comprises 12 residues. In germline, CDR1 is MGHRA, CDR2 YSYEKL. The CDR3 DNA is TGCGCCAGCAGCCAAGTAGCGGGGGGGCAGTTCTTC. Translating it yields CASSQVAGGQFF.

The CDR3 DNA is TGCGCCAGCAGCTCCAGGCTGCCCGTAGACACCGGGGAGCTGTTTTTT. Its translation is CASSSRLPVDTGELFF. The V and J genes are TRBV5-1 and TRBJ2-2; D is unclear. V shed 3 bases and J shed 3 bases, with 15 bases lying between them. CDR1 is SGHRS and CDR2 is YFSETQ in the germline V gene. CDR3 length: 16 amino acids.

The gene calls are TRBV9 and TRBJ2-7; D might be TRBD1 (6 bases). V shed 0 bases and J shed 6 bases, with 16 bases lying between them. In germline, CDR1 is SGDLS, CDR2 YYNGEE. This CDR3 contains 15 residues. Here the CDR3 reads CASSVGGQGTTEQYF. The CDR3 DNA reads TGTGCCAGCAGCGTAGGGGGGCAGGGGACGACCGAGCAGTACTTC.

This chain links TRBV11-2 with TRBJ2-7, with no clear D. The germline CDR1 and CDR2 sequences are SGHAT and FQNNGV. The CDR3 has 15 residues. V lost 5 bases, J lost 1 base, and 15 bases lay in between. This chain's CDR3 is CASSPPPPFSYEQYF. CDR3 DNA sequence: TGTGCCAGCAGCCCGCCCCCCCCGTTTTCCTACGAGCAGTACTTC.

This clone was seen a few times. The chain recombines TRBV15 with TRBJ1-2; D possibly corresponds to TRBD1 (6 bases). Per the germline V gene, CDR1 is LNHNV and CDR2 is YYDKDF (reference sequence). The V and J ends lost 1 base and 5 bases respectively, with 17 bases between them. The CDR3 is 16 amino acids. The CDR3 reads CATSRGGGAGPYGYTF. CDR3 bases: TGTGCCACCAGCAGAGGTGGGGGGGCAGGGCCTTATGGCTACACCTTC.